This is a list of T cell receptor beta chains from one sample in a study of response to subunit inactivated influenza vaccine. TCRdb re-derived calls from the RT-PCR reads in MiXCR, one entry per CDR3 protein. The table lists more than 250,000 distinct CDR3 sequences, roughly 22% of them singletons. The source was PBMCs from blood, collected less than 22 months after vaccination. These receptors originate from a man aged 50 to 69 who received an inactivated influenza vaccine. The CDR3 runs from the conserved cysteine through the conserved F or W. A D gene is named only where the DNA matches it firmly. Not all rows give a size; the values are once, few, many and, for expanded clones, a class.

>TRBJ2-5|TRBV3-1|NA|NA
TGTGCCAGCAGCCCCCCTCAGGGGTGGGAGACCCAGTACTTC
CASSPPQGWETQYF
>TRBJ1-1|TRBV3-1|NA|NA
TGTGCCAGCAGCCAGCCTGGTTATGCCGGGGTCAACACTGAAGCTTTCTTT
CASSQPGYAGVNTEAFF
>TRBJ1-2|TRBV12-3/TRBV12-4|NA|few
TGTGCCAGCAGTTTGGGGGGCGCGGGATATGGCTACACCTTC
CASSLGGAGYGYTF
>TRBJ2-1|TRBV7-2|NA|few
TGTGCCAGCAGCTTAGGGGGGTTCAATGAGCAGTTCTTC
CASSLGGFNEQFF
>TRBJ2-1|TRBV20-1|NA|NA
TGCAGTGCACTAGACAAATGGCTTACCCTCAATGAGCAGTTCTTC
CSALDKWLTLNEQFF
>TRBJ1-2|TRBV6-5|NA|NA
TGTGCCAGCAGTTCCCCGAGAAAGGGGAGTGGGGGCTACACCTTC
CASSSPRKGSGGYTF
>TRBJ1-4|TRBV25-1|NA|NA
TGTGCCAGCAGTGAATCCTCAGCTTCGGCGGAAAAACTGTTTTTT
CASSESSASAEKLFF
>TRBJ1-6|TRBV23-1|NA|few
TGCGCCAGCAGGGGGCACGGAAGCTCCTATAATTCACCCCTCCACTTT
CASRGHGSSYNSPLHF
>TRBJ1-2|TRBV6-1|NA|many
TGTGCCAGCGGGGACCACCCTAACTATGGCTACACCTTC
CASGDHPNYGYTF
>TRBJ1-5|TRBV20-1|TRBD1|NA
TGCAGTGCTGGACAGGGGGGTCAGCCCCAGCATTTT
CSAGQGGQPQHF
>TRBJ2-7|TRBV12-3/TRBV12-4|TRBD1|NA
TGTGCCAGCAGTCAACGGACAGGTCCTTACGAGCAGTACTTC
CASSQRTGPYEQYF
>TRBJ1-5|TRBV20-1|NA|NA
TGCTGTGCTAGAGTTGTGGGGGGCGGATATAGCAATCAGCCCCAGCATTTT
CCARVVGGGYSNQPQHF
>TRBJ2-5|TRBV7-9|TRBD2|NA
TGTGCCAGCAGCAGGACTAGCGGGGGACCCTTCCAAGAGACCCAGTACTTC
CASSRTSGGPFQETQYF
>TRBJ2-1|TRBV6-2/TRBV6-3|TRBD2|NA
TGTGCCAGCAGTTACTCCCGAAACTTAGCGGGAGGGCCACCTGAGCAGTTCTTC
CASSYSRNLAGGPPEQFF
>TRBJ2-5|TRBV28|NA|many
TGTGCCAGCAGCCGGGCCTCCGTGGAGACCCAGTACTTC
CASSRASVETQYF